This T cell receptor beta chain was obtained from a study of shared clonotypes between healthy human individuals. The J segment lost 3 bases and the V segment lost 3 bases, leaving 9 bases of the junction unmatched. CDR3 length equals 16 residues. Germline V gene data show CDR1 as MDHEN and CDR2 as SYDVKM. A remark on this clone: As yet, its antigen is unknown.

In the original analysis: Without quality scores, immunoSEQ junctional reads could not be filtered like full-length reads. Measured with immunoSEQ multiplex PCR; TCRdb has only the in-frame clones, and not every one. The D gene and trimming were derived from the DNA, and the V and J assignments and clone size from that table. Among about 1.4 million clones listed, about 96% were seen once. CD4+ cells underwent separation, giving CD45RA+ naive and CD45RA-negative memory subsets. Study-wide results and caveats: Roughly 5% of naive CD4 clonotypes were common to several donors. Among the subsets, naive ones generally showed larger estimated richness than memory ones.

The TCR sequence derives from a man younger than 40 in good health. Sequenced material: naive CD4+ T cells sorted from blood. Described subset: CD45RA+ positively selected. J is TRBJ2-7 and V is TRBV28; 9 bases align to TRBD2. The CDR3 DNA reads TGTGCCAGCAGTTTTAATCCTAGCGGGATTTTCTACGAGCAGTACTTC. Its translation is CASSFNPSGIFYEQYF.